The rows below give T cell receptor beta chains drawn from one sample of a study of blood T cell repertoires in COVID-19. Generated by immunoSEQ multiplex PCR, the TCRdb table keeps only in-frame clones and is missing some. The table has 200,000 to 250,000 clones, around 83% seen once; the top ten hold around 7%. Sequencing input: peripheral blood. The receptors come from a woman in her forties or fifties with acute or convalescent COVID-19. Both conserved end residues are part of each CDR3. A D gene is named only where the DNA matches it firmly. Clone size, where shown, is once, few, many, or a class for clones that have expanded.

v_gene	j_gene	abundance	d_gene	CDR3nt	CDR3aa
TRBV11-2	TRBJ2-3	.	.	TGTGCCAGCAGTCTAGAGAGGACAGATACGCAGTATTTT	CASSLERTDTQYF
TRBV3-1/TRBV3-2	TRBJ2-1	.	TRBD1	TGTGCCAGCAGCCAAGGACAGGGGGATGAGCAGTTCTTC	CASSQGQGDEQFF
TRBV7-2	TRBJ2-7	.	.	TGTGCCAGCAGCTCCATGTACGAGCAGTACTTC	CASSSMYEQYF
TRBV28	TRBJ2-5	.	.	TGTGCCAGCAGCCTGGGGGGTCGGGAGACCCAGTACTTC	CASSLGGRETQYF
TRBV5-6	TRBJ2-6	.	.	TGTGCCAGCAGCTTTTTTTACTCTGGGGCCAACGTCCTGACTTTC	CASSFFYSGANVLTF
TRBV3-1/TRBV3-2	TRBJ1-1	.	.	TGTGCCAGCAGCCAAGTCCCGGGGGCTGAAGCTTTCTTT	CASSQVPGAEAFF
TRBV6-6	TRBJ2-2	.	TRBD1	TGTGCCAGCAGAACTACAGGGGCCGGGGAGCTGTTTTTT	CASRTTGAGELFF
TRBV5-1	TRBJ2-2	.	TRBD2	TGCGCCAGCAGCCCCACGGTAGGACTAGCGGGAGGGCGGAACACCGGGGAGCTGTTTTTT	CASSPTVGLAGGRNTGELFF
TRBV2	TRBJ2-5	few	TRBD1	TGTGCCAGCAGCTCGACAGGGACCACAGGCCAAGAGACCCAGTACTTC	CASSSTGTTGQETQYF
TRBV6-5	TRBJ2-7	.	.	TGTGCCAGCAGTTACGTTGGAGAGGATTTTTCCTACGAGCAGTACTTC	CASSYVGEDFSYEQYF
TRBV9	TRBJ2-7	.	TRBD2	TGTGCCAGCAGCGTAGGGGGGGGACTAGTATACGAGCAGTACTTC	CASSVGGGLVYEQYF
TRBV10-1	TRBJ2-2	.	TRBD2	TGCGCCAGCAAGGGTTTTATAAGGGGATCGCGGGGGGGCTGTACCGGGGAGCTGTTTTTT	CASKGFIRGSRGGCTGELFF
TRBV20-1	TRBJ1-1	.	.	TGCAGTGCCCAGGGACATCCCGTGGCTTTCTTT	CSAQGHPVAFF
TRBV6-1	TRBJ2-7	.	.	TGTGCCAGCAGTGAGGCAGGGTTAATCCACGAGCAGTACTTC	CASSEAGLIHEQYF
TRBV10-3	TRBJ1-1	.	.	TGTGCCATCAGTGAGTCGGGGGAGGGTAACACTGAAGCTTTCTTT	CAISESGEGNTEAFF
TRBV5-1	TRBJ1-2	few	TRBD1	TGCGCCAGCAGCGCCTTGTCGGGACAGGGATTGAACTATGGCTACACCTTC	CASSALSGQGLNYGYTF
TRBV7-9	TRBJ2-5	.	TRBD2	TGTGCCAGCAGCAGACTAGCGGGAGGCGCGGGGGAGACCCAGTACTTC	CASSRLAGGAGETQYF
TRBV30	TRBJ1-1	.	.	TGTGCCTGGAGTGTTGGGGGGGCCGGGGGAGCTTTCTTT	CAWSVGGAGGAFF
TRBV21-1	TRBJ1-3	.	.	TGTGCCAGCAGCAAATCAGGGGGCGCTTTTGGAAACACCATATATTTT	CASSKSGGAFGNTIYF
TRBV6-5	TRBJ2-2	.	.	TGTGCCAGCGGCAACAGTCTCGCCGGGGAGCTGTTTTTT	CASGNSLAGELFF
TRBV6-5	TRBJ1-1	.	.	TGTGCCAGCAGTTACCTTCAGGGTAACACTGAAGCTTTCTTT	CASSYLQGNTEAFF
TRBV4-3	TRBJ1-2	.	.	TGCGCCAGCAGCCAAGTTACGGGGAACTATGGCTACACCTTC	CASSQVTGNYGYTF
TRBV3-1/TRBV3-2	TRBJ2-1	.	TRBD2	TGTGCCAGCAGCCCACTAGCGGGGAGTTATGAGCAGTTCTTC	CASSPLAGSYEQFF
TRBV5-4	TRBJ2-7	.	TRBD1	TGTGCCAGCAGCTATCAGGGGGTCATGACCTACGAGCAGTACTTC	CASSYQGVMTYEQYF
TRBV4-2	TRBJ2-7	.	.	TGTGCCAGCAGCCAAGGTACACAGGGCTACGAGCAGTACTTC	CASSQGTQGYEQYF
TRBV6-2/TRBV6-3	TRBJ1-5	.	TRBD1	TGTGCCAGCAGTAAGACAGGGGCAGGCAATCAGCCCCAGCATTTT	CASSKTGAGNQPQHF
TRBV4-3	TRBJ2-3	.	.	TGCGCCAGCAGCCAGAGGGGGGGAAGCACAGATACGCAGTATTTT	CASSQRGGSTDTQYF
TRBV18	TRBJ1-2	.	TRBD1	TGTGCCAGCTCACCATCCCCGGGACAGGGGTCTACCTTTAACTATGGCTACACCTTC	CASSPSPGQGSTFNYGYTF
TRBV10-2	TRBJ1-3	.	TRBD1	TGCGCCACCGCGACAGGGGGCACCTCTGGAAACACCATATATTTT	CATATGGTSGNTIYF
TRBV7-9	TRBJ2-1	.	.	TGTGCCAGCAGCTTAGCCGTATGGGGGCTCGGCTCCTACAATGAGCAGTTCTTC	CASSLAVWGLGSYNEQFF
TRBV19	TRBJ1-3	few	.	TGTGCCACCCGGACACAAGTCTCTGGAAACACCATATATTTT	CATRTQVSGNTIYF
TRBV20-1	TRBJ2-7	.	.	TGCAGTGCTGTGAGTAACGAGCAGTACTTC	CSAVSNEQYF
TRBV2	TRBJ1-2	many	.	TGTGCCAGCAGTTCTTGGGACAAGGACGTCTATGGCTACACCTTC	CASSSWDKDVYGYTF
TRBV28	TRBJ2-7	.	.	TGTGCCAGCAGTGCGTACTACGAGCAGTACTTC	CASSAYYEQYF
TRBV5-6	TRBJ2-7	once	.	TGTGCCAGCAGCTTGGGCAGGGTGGGCAACGAGCAGTACTTC	CASSLGRVGNEQYF